This T cell receptor (beta chain) was captured by sequencing in a study of CD8+CD57+ T cells in acquired aplastic anemia. About the research overall: Isolated CD4+ and CD8+ cells, once sorted, yielded DNA averaging roughly 3.2 ug. General study findings and limits: Simpson's diversity of CD8+ cells was not significantly different in patients compared with controls.

This clonotype was detected only a few times. Its matching antigen is unknown. Germline V gene data show CDR1 as KGHDR and CDR2 as SFDVKD. The CDR3 loop spans 13 amino acids. The V end lost 4 bases, the J end lost 3 bases, and 8 bases lay between the germline ends. Genomic DNA was employed as the template in profiling TCR beta VDJ and CDR3. TCRdb used MiXCR to reprocess the reads, holding one entry per CDR3 protein. Of approximately 250,000 distinct CDR3 sequences in the sample, approximately 82% were seen once. Sequencing involved patients with CD8+CD57+ cell expansion previously shown by flow cytometry.

The receptor was isolated from a human donor with aplastic anemia. V and J are TRBV24-1 and TRBJ1-2; D is unclear. The sample taken for sequencing was sorted CD4+, CD8+, or CD8+CD57+ T cells (not recorded which) from PBMCs. The CDR3 DNA reads as TGTGCCACCAGTGACTTCACCGACTATGGCTACACCTTC. As protein: CATSDFTDYGYTF.